What follows is one T cell receptor (beta chain) and its context. What it binds is unknown. The data were produced by immunoSEQ multiplex PCR, yet TCRdb's version contains in-frame clones alone and is incomplete. The top ten clones hold around 3.4% of a sample with about 78,000 clones, less than 95% of them seen once. This entry comes from a study of T cell responses to AZD1222 COVID-19 vaccine. Overall study findings and caveats: Reportedly, nearly half the spike-specific TCRs target unmutated variant regions.

Germline V gene sequence: CDR1 KGHDR, CDR2 SFDVKD. V lost 6 bases to trimming and J lost 0 bases; unmatched junction nucleotides: 4. The CDR3 loop spans 15 amino acids. This TCR was sampled from an adult who received the AZD1222 COVID-19 vaccine. The chain employs TRBV24-1 and TRBJ2-1; the match to TRBD2 covers 7 bases. The source was peripheral blood, collected 28 days after the second AZD1222 dose. DNA for the CDR3: TGTGCCACCAGTCCCGGGGGGAGCTCCTACAATGAGCAGTTCTTC. It yields the protein CATSPGGSSYNEQFF.